Only a few counts were recorded for the clone carrying this T cell receptor (beta chain). V lost 4 bases, J lost 10 bases, and 7 bases stayed unmatched. The CDR3 length is 15 residues. Germline V CDR1 and CDR2: SEHNR, FQNEAQ (reference sequence). The data were obtained in a study of metastatic and nonmetastatic thyroid tumors. Study overall: Repertoires of blood and of tissue (tumor or nodule) from malignant and benign thyroid patients were compared.

TCRdb re-clonotyped the PCR reads via MiXCR. Among approximately 20,000 clones listed, about 33% were seen once. Patients underwent thyroid surgery, and none had received any treatment before it. Sequencing input: adjacent normal tissue. This TCR derives from a female donor with papillary thyroid cancer or a benign thyroid nodule (not recorded which). Some clones in this sample may be carry-over from other donors' samples. The chain uses TRBV7-9 and TRBJ1-6; 10 nucleotides line up with TRBD1. CDR3 DNA: TGTGCCAGCAGCTCCCGGGACAGGGGAGGGTCACCCCTCCACTTT. Protein product: CASSSRDRGGSPLHF.